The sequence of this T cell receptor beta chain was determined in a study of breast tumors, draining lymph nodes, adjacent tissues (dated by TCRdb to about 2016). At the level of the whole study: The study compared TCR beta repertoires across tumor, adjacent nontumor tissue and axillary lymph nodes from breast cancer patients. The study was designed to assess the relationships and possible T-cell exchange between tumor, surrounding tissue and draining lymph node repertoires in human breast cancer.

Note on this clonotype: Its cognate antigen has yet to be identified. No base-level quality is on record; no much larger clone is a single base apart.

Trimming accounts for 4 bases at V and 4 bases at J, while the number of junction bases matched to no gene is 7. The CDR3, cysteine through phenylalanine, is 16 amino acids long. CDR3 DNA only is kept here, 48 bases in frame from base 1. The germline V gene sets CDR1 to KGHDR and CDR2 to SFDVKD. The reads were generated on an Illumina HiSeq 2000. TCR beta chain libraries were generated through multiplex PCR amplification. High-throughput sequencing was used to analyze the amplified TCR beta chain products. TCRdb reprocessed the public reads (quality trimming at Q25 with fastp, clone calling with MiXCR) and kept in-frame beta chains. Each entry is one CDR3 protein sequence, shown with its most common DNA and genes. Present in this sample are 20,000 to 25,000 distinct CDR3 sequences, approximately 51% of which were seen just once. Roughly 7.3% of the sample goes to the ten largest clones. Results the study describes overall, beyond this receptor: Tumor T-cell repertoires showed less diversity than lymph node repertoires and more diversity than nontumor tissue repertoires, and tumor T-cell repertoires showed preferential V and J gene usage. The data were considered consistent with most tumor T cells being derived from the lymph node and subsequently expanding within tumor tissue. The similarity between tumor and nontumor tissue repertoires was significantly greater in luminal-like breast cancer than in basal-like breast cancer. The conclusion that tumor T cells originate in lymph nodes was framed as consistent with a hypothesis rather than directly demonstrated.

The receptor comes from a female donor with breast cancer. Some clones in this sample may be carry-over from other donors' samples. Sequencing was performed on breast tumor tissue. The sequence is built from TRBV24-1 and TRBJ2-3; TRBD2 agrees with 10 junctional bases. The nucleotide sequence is TGTGCCACCAGTGACTACCTAGCGGGAGTGGCAGATACGCAGTATTTT. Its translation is CATSDYLAGVADTQYF.